One sample yielded the 5 T cell receptor beta chains listed below, sequenced in a study of blood T cell repertoires in COVID-19 (dated by TCRdb to about 2020). The protocol used for the library was the immunoSEQ multiplex PCR assay. TCRdb took this table from immuneACCESS and kept in-frame rearrangements with V and J called. Such tables lack part of the clones; where checked against another copy, unresolved V genes explain under half of the gap, and the rest is unexplained. The sample table records about 250,000 clones; 65% to 85% of these occur just once. The ten most abundant clones make up approximately 7.2% of the sample. What was sequenced was peripheral blood. These receptor sequences come from an elderly woman with acute or convalescent COVID-19.

This clone turned up a few times. The chain couples TRBV3-1 (or the pseudogene TRBV3-2) to TRBJ2-7; TRBD2 agrees at 8 bases. J lost 3 bases, V lost 5 bases, and 3 bases had no gene match. The CDR3 has 13 residues. Germline V lookup: CDR1 LGHDT, CDR2 YNNKEL (reference sequence). The CDR3 DNA is TGTGCCAGCAGCTTTAGCGGGGTCTACGAGCAGTACTTC. It encodes CASSFSGVYEQYF.

This clone came up a few times. This chain links TRBV5-6 with TRBJ1-2; no clear D gene. Germline loops: CDR1 SGHDT, CDR2 YYEEEE. The V and J ends lost 4 bases and 4 bases respectively, with 5 bases between them. The CDR3 runs to 11 residues. CDR3 sequence reads: CASSRSYGYTF. The CDR3 DNA is TGTGCCAGCAGCCGTTCCTATGGCTACACCTTC.

The V gene is TRBV28, the J gene TRBJ2-3; TRBD1 matches at 10 bases. The CDR3 length is 21 residues. V lost 5 bases and J lost 0; bases outside the gene matches: 20. CDR1 MDHEN and CDR2 SYDVKM come from the germline V gene. The CDR3 DNA sequence: TGTGCCAGCAGTGACGGGCCCGACAGGGGGCTCCTCAGATCTAGCACAGATACGCAGTATTTT. Its protein product is CASSDGPDRGLLRSSTDTQYF. Looking up the rest from reference TRBV28 and TRBJ2-3 gives the full variable domain: DVKVTQSSRYLVKRTGEKVFLECVQDMDHENMFWYRQDPGLGLRLIYFSYDVKMKEKGDIPEGYSVSREKKERFSLILESASTNQTSMYLCASSDGPDRGLLRSSTDTQYFGPGTRLTVL.

The V call is TRBV19, the J call TRBJ2-2, with 7 nucleotides matching TRBD1. The V gene's germline CDR1 is LNHDA and CDR2 SQIVND (reference sequence). The CDR3 loop spans 15 amino acids. Trimming cost V 9 bases and J 1 base; bases outside gene matches: 8. This chain's CDR3 is CASSNRGVNTGELFF. CDR3 nucleotide sequence: TGTGCCAGCTCAAACAGGGGCGTGAACACCGGGGAGCTGTTTTTT.

J is TRBJ2-7 and V is TRBV5-1; TRBD2 matches at 8 bases. The J segment lost 7 bases and the V segment lost 1 base, leaving 7 bases of the junction unmatched. Germline-derived CDR1 and CDR2 are SGHRS and YFSETQ. The CDR3 is 14 residues long. The CDR3 region is CASSLMREEGEQYF. Written as DNA, the CDR3 is TGCGCCAGCAGCTTGATGCGGGAGGAAGGAGAGCAGTACTTC.